This T cell receptor (beta chain) appears in the sequencing data of a study of T-cell memory formation after mild COVID-19. Constant-segment primers were used for 5'RACE, and the resulting TCR alpha and TCR beta cDNA libraries carried sample barcodes and UMIs. MiXCR, applied by TCRdb to the 5' RACE reads, yields one record per CDR3 protein. The sample consists of some 440,000 distinct CDR3 sequences, 25% of them appearing once. Points from the study as a whole: Within pre-infection memory, some responding clones were found, suggesting cross-reactive memory joined. CD4+ clones that contracted lay mainly in CM and EM; CD8+ ones lay in EMRA.

About this clonotype: Its antigen is undetermined.

CDR1 is SGHNT and CDR2 is YENEEA in the germline V gene. V lost 5 bases and J 6 bases, leaving 17 bases between the germline ends. This CDR3 region has 15 residues. This receptor was obtained from an adult woman who had mild COVID-19 (a few samples of this study predate the infection). Cell type and time point are not known. Sequenced material: PBMCs or a T cell subset sorted from them (not recorded which). The chain couples TRBV11-3 to TRBJ2-1, with unresolved D. In nucleotides, the CDR3 is TGTGCCAGCAGCCCCGGTGTTTATCCCGGCAATGAGCAGTTCTTC. Its protein is CASSPGVYPGNEQFF. Combining the CDR3 with reference TRBV11-3 and TRBJ2-1 gives the whole variable domain EAGVVQSPRYKIIEKKQPVAFWCNPISGHNTLYWYLQNLGQGPELLIRYENEEAVDDSQLPKDRFSAERLKGVDSTLKIQPAELGDSAVYLCASSPGVYPGNEQFFGPGTRLTVL.